The clone carrying this TCR beta chain occurred many times. The time point was: newly diagnosed GD, antithyroid drugs for less than 3 months. From PBMCs, RNA was extracted and then used to make the TCR library. CDR3 regions were amplified by Arm-PCR using iRepertoire HTBI primers to build TCR beta libraries. From the multiplex PCR reads, TCRdb called clonotypes with MiXCR, one entry per CDR3 protein. Of about 370,000 distinct CDR3 sequences listed, roughly 16% are singletons. Germline CDR1 reads SNHLY; CDR2 reads FYNNEI. The length of the CDR3 is 15 residues. Deletions cut 6 bases from V and 4 bases from J, with 16 bases between. This sample stems from a study of regulatory T cells in long-lasting Graves disease.

V usage is TRBV2 and J usage is TRBJ1-5; weak D call: TRBD1 (6 bases). This receptor was identified in a female donor with Graves disease. The specimen was peripheral blood mononuclear cells (PBMCs), collected at new diagnosis, from a patient treated with antithyroid drugs. DNA for the CDR3: TGTGCCAGCAGACCGGAGACAGGCTCGAATCAGCCCCAGCATTTT. Amino acid sequence: CASRPETGSNQPQHF.